The 11 T cell receptor beta chains below come from one sample, sequenced in a study of identifying expanded T cells in peripheral blood (dated by TCRdb to between 2019 and 2020). The library was made by the immunoSEQ multiplex PCR assay. This is the immuneACCESS table as TCRdb keeps it, with only in-frame sequences that have V and J called. A part of the clones is gone; compared with another copy, unresolved V genes explain less than half, and the rest is unexplained. For this sample there are some 75,000 clones; under 90% appear just once. Over 2.5% of the sample comes from the top ten. The specimen was blood. Receptors originate from a person between 18 and 75 years old in good health.

This clone has only a few counts. The J gene is TRBJ1-6, the V gene TRBV6-1; D possibly corresponds to TRBD1 (5 bases). Germline-derived CDR1 and CDR2 are MNHNS and SASEGT. Trimming stripped 4 bases from V and 7 bases from J, with 8 bases between. The CDR3 runs to 13 residues. CDR3 nucleotides: TGTGCCAGCAGTGGAAAGGGGAATTCACCCCTCCACTTT. Its translation is CASSGKGNSPLHF.

V gene TRBV6-5 combines with J gene TRBJ2-1; 9 bases line up with TRBD2. V gave up 0 bases and J gave up 8 bases; unmatched junction bases: 5. The germline CDR1 and CDR2 sequences are MNHEY and SVGAGI. CDR3 length equals 15 residues. The CDR3 sequence is CASSYSLAGWYEQFF. The CDR3 DNA follows: TGTGCCAGCAGTTACTCGCTAGCGGGATGGTATGAGCAGTTCTTC.

This clone was seen once. V and J are TRBV5-4 and TRBJ1-2; TRBD1 matches 9 bases. In germline, CDR1 is SGHNT, CDR2 YYREEE (reference sequence). CDR3 length: 18 amino acids. V gave up 1 base and J gave up 5 bases; unmatched junction bases: 15. DNA for the CDR3: TGTGCCAGCAGCTTGCGGTTAGGGACAGGGCCCCTCGAGTATGGCTACACCTTC. Translation: CASSLRLGTGPLEYGYTF.

The DNA of the CDR3 is TGCGCCAGCAGCCGAGGACAAAACACAGATACGCAGTATTTT. Its translation is CASSRGQNTDTQYF. The V gene is TRBV5-1, the J gene TRBJ2-3; the D gene is possibly TRBD1 (5 bases). Between the trimmed V and J ends, which lost 4 bases and 2 bases, there was a span of 11 bases. Germline assignment: CDR1 SGHRS and CDR2 YFSETQ. CDR3 size: 14 residues.

In this sample, this clone turned up once. The genes are TRBV27 and TRBJ2-7, with D unclear. Germline V CDR1 and CDR2: MNHEY, SMNVEV (reference sequence). The CDR3 is 12 amino acids. Trimming took off 4 bases at V and 1 base at J, with 5 bases between the two ends. CDR3 nucleotides: TGTGCCAGCAGTTCTCATTCCTACGAGCAGTACTTC. Its protein is CASSSHSYEQYF.

The chain links TRBV10-3 to TRBJ1-4, with D unresolved. V was clipped by 8 bases and J by 7 bases, with 11 bases between them. The CDR3 has 12 residues. Germline CDR1 and CDR2: ENHRY and SYGVKD. CDR3 DNA sequence: TGTGCCATCGGGGATTACGGTGAAAAACTGTTTTTT. Translating gives CAIGDYGEKLFF.

The gene calls are TRBV6-5 and TRBJ1-4, with D tentatively TRBD1 (5 bases). The CDR3 runs to 15 residues. Deletions cut 0 bases from V and 11 bases from J, with 16 bases between. Germline V gene lookup returns CDR1 MNHEY and CDR2 SVGAGI. The CDR3 nucleotides read TGTGCCAGCAGTTACTCCACTCCGGCCCGGGGGAAACTGTTTTTT. This codes for CASSYSTPARGKLFF.

The chain links TRBV7-6 to TRBJ1-2; D is perhaps TRBD1 (6 bases). This CDR3 region has 13 residues. Germline loops: CDR1 SGHVS, CDR2 FNYEAQ. Trimming pared 4 bases from V and 7 bases from J, leaving 13 bases between. In nucleotides, the CDR3 is TGTGCCAGCAGCTCTCAAGGGGGAGCTGGCTACACCTTC. Its protein is CASSSQGGAGYTF.

A single count supports this clone. The chain has TRBV6-1 and TRBJ2-3; no firm D call. Germline V gene sequence: CDR1 MNHNS, CDR2 SASEGT. Trimming took 4 bases from V and 5 from J, leaving 7 bases between them. The CDR3 is made up of 12 amino acids. The DNA for the CDR3 is TGTGCCAGCAGTGTGACCATAGATACGCAGTATTTT. Its translation is CASSVTIDTQYF.

The J gene is TRBJ2-1, the V gene TRBV30; D possibly matches TRBD1 or TRBD2 (6 bases each). Trimming took off 0 bases at V and 7 bases at J, with 19 bases between the two ends. CDR1 GTSNPN and CDR2 SVGIG come from the germline V gene (reference sequence). The CDR3 extends over 16 amino acids. The CDR3 sequence: CAWSVRRTGRNNEQFF. The CDR3 coding sequence is TGTGCCTGGAGTGTACGTCGAACAGGGAGGAATAATGAGCAGTTCTTC.

V gene TRBV11-3 combines with J gene TRBJ2-1, with D possibly TRBD2 on 6 matching bases. Germline CDR1 reads SGHNT; CDR2 reads YENEEA. V lost 1 base, J lost 2 bases, and 9 bases lay in between. The CDR3 length is 15 residues. CDR3 nucleotides: TGTGCCAGCAGCTTAGTGGCGGGGACCTACAATGAGCAGTTCTTC. Protein: CASSLVAGTYNEQFF.